The 23 T cell receptor beta chains below all came from one sample that was sequenced in a study of early T cells in non-severe SARS-CoV-2 infection. MiXCR, applied by TCRdb to the 5' RACE reads, yields one record per CDR3 protein. Seen here are more than 20,000 distinct CDR3 sequences, around 4.4% observed once, and the top ten hold 3.5% to 4.5%. The sample was whole blood. The receptor set was obtained from an adult who was a healthcare worker with PCR-confirmed SARS-CoV-2 infection or an uninfected control (not recorded which).

Judged by abundance, this clonotype is medium-sized. The chain joins TRBV7-8 to TRBJ2-7; D gene unclear. The length of the CDR3 is 11 residues. CDR1 SGHVS and CDR2 FQNEAQ come from the germline V gene. V was clipped by 1 base and J by 6 bases, with 4 bases between them. DNA of the CDR3: TGTGCCAGCAGCTTAGTGGTCGAGCAGTACTTC. Translation: CASSLVVEQYF.

The chain has TRBV6-5 and TRBJ1-2; TRBD1 matches 7 bases. CDR1 and CDR2 from the germline V gene are MNHEY and SVGAGI. The ends lost 10 bases at V and 6 bases at J; junction bases unmatched: 14. The length of the CDR3 is 14 residues. The CDR3 coding sequence is TGTGCCACCATGCCTACAGGGGACATTGATGGCTACACCTTC. It codes for CATMPTGDIDGYTF.

This clonotype has ten or more counts. The V call is TRBV19, the J call TRBJ2-1; D unresolved. V lost 10 bases, J lost 3 bases, and 16 bases lay in between. Per the germline V gene, CDR1 is LNHDA and CDR2 is SQIVND (reference sequence). The CDR3 totals 14 residues. The CDR3 spells CATNGLGSYNEQFF. The CDR3 DNA reads TGTGCCACCAACGGGCTAGGTAGCTACAATGAGCAGTTCTTC.

This clonotype has at least ten counts. V usage is TRBV11-3 and J usage is TRBJ2-7, with no clear D. The V and J ends lost 5 bases and 2 bases respectively, with 4 bases between them. Germline CDR1 is SGHNT and CDR2 is YENEEA. CDR3 length: 11 amino acids. The CDR3 DNA follows: TGTGCCAGCAGCCACACCTACGAGCAGTACTTC. Translation gives CASSHTYEQYF. Looking up the rest from reference TRBV11-3 and TRBJ2-7 gives the full variable domain: EAGVVQSPRYKIIEKKQPVAFWCNPISGHNTLYWYLQNLGQGPELLIRYENEEAVDDSQLPKDRFSAERLKGVDSTLKIQPAELGDSAVYLCASSHTYEQYFGPGTRLTVT.

V usage is TRBV4-1 and J usage is TRBJ1-5; weak D call: TRBD1 (6 bases). Germline CDR1 MGHRA, CDR2 YSYEKL. V lost 5 bases, J lost 4 bases, and 18 bases lay in between. The length of the CDR3 is 16 residues. The CDR3 reads CASSTIGQLRNQPQHF. CDR3 DNA sequence: TGCGCCAGCAGCACTATAGGACAGCTAAGAAATCAGCCCCAGCATTTT.

This clonotype came up a few times. V is TRBV5-1 and J is TRBJ1-2; 7 bases are shared with TRBD1. The J segment lost 4 bases and the V segment lost 1 base, leaving 4 bases of the junction unmatched. There are 14 residues in the CDR3. CDR1 SGHRS and CDR2 YFSETQ come from the germline V gene. In nucleotides, the CDR3 is TGCGCCAGCAGCTTGACAGGGGTTGCCTATGGCTACACCTTC. Its protein product is CASSLTGVAYGYTF.

This clonotype was recorded at least ten times. The chain has TRBV5-1 and TRBJ2-3, with 8 positions matching TRBD2. V shed 0 bases, J shed 0 bases, and the junction held 6 bases outside the gene matches. The CDR3 runs 17 residues. Germline lookup yields CDR1 SGHRS and CDR2 YFSETQ. The DNA of the CDR3 is TGCGCCAGCAGCTTGGACTATGCGGGGGGTAGCACAGATACGCAGTATTTT. Amino acid sequence: CASSLDYAGGSTDTQYF.

This clonotype was detected ten times or more. The V and J genes are TRBV5-4 and TRBJ2-7; 8 bases agree with TRBD1. This CDR3 contains 14 residues. Looked up from germline, CDR1 is SGHNT and CDR2 is YYREEE (reference sequence). V was clipped by 4 bases and J by 0 bases; unmatched bases: 3. The chain's CDR3 is CASSRGQASYEQYF. The CDR3 nucleotides read TGTGCCAGCAGCCGGGGACAGGCCTCCTACGAGCAGTACTTC.

This clonotype was recorded many times. The chain is built from TRBV25-1 and TRBJ2-1, with 11 positions matching TRBD2. J lost 5 bases, V lost 5 bases, and 2 bases had no gene match. CDR1 and CDR2 (germline): MGHDK, SYGVNS. The CDR3 has 14 amino acids. The chain's CDR3 is CASSLAGGHNEQFF. CDR3 DNA: TGTGCCAGCAGTCTAGCGGGGGGCCACAATGAGCAGTTCTTC.

This clonotype was detected ten times or more. In DNA, the CDR3 is TGCAGTGCTAGAGATAGGCTAGCGGATTACAATGAGCAGTTCTTC. Amino acid sequence: CSARDRLADYNEQFF. The J gene is TRBJ2-1, the V gene TRBV20-1; 7 positions agree with TRBD2. After removal of 0 bases from V and 4 bases from J, the junction contained 6 bases not matched to a gene. Germline values: CDR1 DFQATT, CDR2 SNEGSKA (reference sequence). There are 15 residues in the CDR3.

This clonotype has at least ten counts. This chain uses TRBV11-2 with TRBJ2-2, with 8 bases fitting TRBD1. The CDR3 length is 17 residues. V trimming: 4 bases; J trimming: 5 bases; junction bases outside the gene matches: 12. The germline V gene encodes CDR1 SGHAT and CDR2 FQNNGV. CDR3: CASSWTGTSAGTGELFF. CDR3 sequence (DNA): TGTGCCAGCAGCTGGACAGGGACAAGCGCTGGGACCGGGGAGCTGTTTTTT.

This clonotype has ten or more counts. The rearrangement links TRBV6-1 to TRBJ2-7; D is unclear. The CDR3 has 16 amino acids. V lost 0 bases and J lost 2, with 14 bases in between. Germline values: CDR1 MNHNS, CDR2 SASEGT. CDR3 residues: CASSEALPTETYEQYF. In DNA form, the CDR3 reads TGTGCCAGCAGTGAAGCGCTTCCTACAGAAACCTACGAGCAGTACTTC.

The table lists this clonotype with many counts. V and J are TRBV28 and TRBJ2-1, with D perhaps TRBD1 or TRBD2 (6 bases each). Per the germline V gene, CDR1 is MDHEN and CDR2 is SYDVKM. This CDR3 spans 20 amino acids. Trimming left V 3 bases short and J 4 bases short, with 28 bases between. The CDR3: CASSFSLSVSGHTGYNEQFF. The DNA of the CDR3 is TGTGCCAGCAGTTTTAGCCTTTCCGTTAGCGGCCACACAGGGTACAATGAGCAGTTCTTC. Full variable domain (outside the CDR3, taken from reference TRBV28 and TRBJ2-1): DVKVTQSSRYLVKRTGEKVFLECVQDMDHENMFWYRQDPGLGLRLIYFSYDVKMKEKGDIPEGYSVSREKKERFSLILESASTNQTSMYLCASSFSLSVSGHTGYNEQFFGPGTRLTVL.

This clonotype was seen repeatedly, ten times or more. This chain links TRBV5-1 with TRBJ1-1; 7 bases fit TRBD1. Germline V gives CDR1 SGHRS, CDR2 YFSETQ. V dropped 2 bases and J dropped 1; count of bases not matched to a gene: 2. The CDR3 is 14 amino acids. The CDR3 spells CASSFDRENTEAFF. The CDR3 region has the DNA TGCGCCAGCAGCTTTGACAGGGAGAACACTGAAGCTTTCTTT.

In this sample, this clonotype turned up many times. The J gene is TRBJ2-3, the V gene TRBV29-1; 7 bases align to TRBD1. This CDR3 spans 15 amino acids. Per germline, CDR1 SQVTM and CDR2 ANQGSEA. The J segment lost 0 bases and the V segment lost 3 bases, leaving 6 bases of the junction unmatched. The CDR3 spells CSVDLGQESTDTQYF. The CDR3 bases are TGCAGCGTTGATCTTGGACAGGAGAGCACAGATACGCAGTATTTT.

This clonotype has at least ten counts. The chain employs TRBV20-1 and TRBJ2-7, with 8 bases lining up with TRBD2. The CDR3 consists of 15 residues. Losses at the gene ends were 4 bases for V and 5 bases for J; bases not matched to a gene: 13. Germline loops: CDR1 DFQATT, CDR2 SNEGSKA (reference sequence). The CDR3 reads CSATLAGHTPHEQYF. The DNA for the CDR3 is TGCAGTGCTACCTTAGCGGGGCACACCCCCCACGAGCAGTACTTC.

This clonotype has at least ten counts. The genes are TRBV24-1 and TRBJ1-5; D might be TRBD1 (5 bases). The V and J ends lost 5 bases and 3 bases respectively, with 19 bases between them. The germline gives CDR1 KGHDR, CDR2 SFDVKD. The CDR3 length is 17 residues. The CDR3 sequence: CATSGRTKGSLNQPQHF. DNA of the CDR3: TGTGCCACCAGTGGACGGACAAAAGGGTCCCTCAATCAGCCCCAGCATTTT.

This clonotype showed up many times. This chain's CDR3 is CASSRPPSSYEQYF. The CDR3 coding sequence is TGTGCCAGCAGCCGACCGCCGAGCTCCTACGAGCAGTACTTC. The chain is built from TRBV28 and TRBJ2-7; D remains ambiguous. Per germline, CDR1 MDHEN and CDR2 SYDVKM. The germline V and J ends were trimmed by 6 bases and 0 bases, with 12 bases remaining between them. CDR3 size: 14 residues.

The table lists this clonotype with many counts. This chain joins TRBV7-3 and TRBJ2-2, with 8 positions matching TRBD2. Germline loops: CDR1 SGHTA, CDR2 FQGTGA. The CDR3 length is 14 residues. V dropped 11 bases and J dropped 0; count of bases not matched to a gene: 5. As DNA, the CDR3 is TGTGCCTCCCCGGGGGGGCCGAACACCGGGGAGCTGTTTTTT. This codes for CASPGGPNTGELFF.

V and J are TRBV6-5 and TRBJ1-1, with 7 bases fitting TRBD1. The CDR3 is 14 residues long. The junction had 6 bases not matched to a gene; V was cut back by 7 bases and J by 1 base. CDR1 MNHEY and CDR2 SVGAGI come from the germline V gene. CDR3 residues: CASNPGTANTEAFF. The CDR3 DNA reads TGTGCCAGCAATCCCGGGACAGCGAACACTGAAGCTTTCTTT.

This clonotype came up a few times. The chain uses TRBV10-1 and TRBJ2-3; D unresolved. V lost 6 bases and J 4 bases, leaving 17 bases between the germline ends. This CDR3 region has 15 residues. Germline CDR1 reads WNHNN; CDR2 reads SYGVQD (reference sequence). In nucleotides, the CDR3 is TGCGCCAGCAGCCTCACCCCCGGTGCTGCAGATACGCAGTATTTT. Translated: CASSLTPGAADTQYF.

The rearrangement joins TRBV7-2 to TRBJ2-1; D ambiguous. The CDR3 totals 15 residues. Trimming removed 2 bases at V and 15 bases at J, with 23 bases between. Germline CDR1 reads SGHTA; CDR2 reads FQGNSA. CDR3 in amino acids: CASSLSWTQTLGLFF. The CDR3 DNA follows: TGTGCCAGCAGCTTAAGTTGGACCCAAACACTTGGGCTGTTCTTC.

In this sample, this clonotype turned up many times. V is TRBV12-3 or TRBV12-4 and J is TRBJ2-1, with D uncertain. This CDR3 has 15 residues. V was clipped by 7 bases and J by 2 bases, with 15 bases between them. The DNA of the CDR3 is TGTGCCAGCAACCTAGACCTGAACACCTACAATGAGCAGTTCTTC. Amino acid sequence: CASNLDLNTYNEQFF.